This TCR beta chain was sequenced during a study of blood T cells in healthy people across ages. Together with a sample-barcoded 5' primer, a J-beta primer mix was included in a second PCR lasting about 7 to 12 cycles. TCRdb reprocessed the 5' RACE reads via MiXCR and lists one record per CDR3 protein. The table has about 1,500,000 distinct CDR3 sequences, about 30% seen once. Trimming left V 2 bases short and J 1 base short, with 14 bases between. The CDR3 sequence is 16 residues long. Per the germline V gene, CDR1 is KGHSH and CDR2 is LQKENI. Input material: blood. The source is a woman aged 30 to 39 in good health. The chain combines TRBV18 with TRBJ1-1; the D gene is possibly TRBD1 (5 bases). CDR3 in amino acids: CASSPGQGTRNTEAFF. As DNA, the CDR3 is TGTGCCAGCTCACCAGGTCAGGGTACCAGGAACACTGAAGCTTTCTTT.